This TCR beta chain was obtained from a study of shared T cell receptors in the human thymus. Assay used: immunoSEQ multiplex PCR; TCRdb lists only in-frame clones, some missing. The table includes hundreds of thousands of clones, around 78% detected once. Unmatched junction bases numbered 10, after V lost 3 bases and J lost 2 bases. CDR3 length equals 18 residues. Per the germline V gene, CDR1 is MGHDK and CDR2 is SYGVNS. These data were also filed under a second study, of human thymus T cells. This second study notes: Thymic and blood repertoires appeared to carry a bias in their V and J gene usage.

The sequencing sample was made of thymocytes. This TCR came from a boy under two years old with a congenital heart defect. The V gene is TRBV25-1, the J gene TRBJ2-1; TRBD1 aligns across 10 bases. As DNA, the CDR3 is TGTGCCAGCAGTGAGGGATTGTGGGACAGGGGCGCCTACAATGAGCAGTTCTTC. Translated, it gives CASSEGLWDRGAYNEQFF.